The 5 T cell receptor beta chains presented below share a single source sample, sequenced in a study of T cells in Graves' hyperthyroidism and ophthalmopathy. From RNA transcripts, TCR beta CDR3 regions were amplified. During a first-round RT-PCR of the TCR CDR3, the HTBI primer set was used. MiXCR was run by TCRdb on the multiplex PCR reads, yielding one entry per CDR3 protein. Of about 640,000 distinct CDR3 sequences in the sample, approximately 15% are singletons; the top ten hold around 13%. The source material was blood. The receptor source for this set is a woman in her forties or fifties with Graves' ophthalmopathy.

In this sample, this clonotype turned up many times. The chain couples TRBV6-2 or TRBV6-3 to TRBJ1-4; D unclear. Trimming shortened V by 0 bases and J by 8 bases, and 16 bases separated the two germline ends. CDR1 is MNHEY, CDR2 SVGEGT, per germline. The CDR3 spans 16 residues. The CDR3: CASSYSYIQESEKLFF. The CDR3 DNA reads TGTGCCAGCAGTTACTCGTATATCCAAGAAAGCGAAAAACTGTTTTTT.

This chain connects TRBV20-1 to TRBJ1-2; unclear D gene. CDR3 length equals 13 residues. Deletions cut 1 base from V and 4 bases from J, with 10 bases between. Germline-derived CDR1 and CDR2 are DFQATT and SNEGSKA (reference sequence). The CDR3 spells CSARVGTLYGYTF. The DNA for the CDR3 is TGCAGTGCTAGAGTAGGAACCCTCTATGGCTACACCTTC.

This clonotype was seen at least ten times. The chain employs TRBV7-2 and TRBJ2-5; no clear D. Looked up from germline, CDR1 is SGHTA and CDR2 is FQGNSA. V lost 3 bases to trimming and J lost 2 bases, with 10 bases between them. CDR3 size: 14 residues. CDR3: CASSFSRLQETQYF. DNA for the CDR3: TGTGCCAGCAGCTTTTCCCGGCTACAAGAGACCCAGTACTTC.

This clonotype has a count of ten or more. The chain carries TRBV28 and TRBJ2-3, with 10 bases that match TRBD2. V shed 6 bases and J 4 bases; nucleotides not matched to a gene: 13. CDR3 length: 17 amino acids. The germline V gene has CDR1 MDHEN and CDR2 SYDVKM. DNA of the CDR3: TGTGCCAGCAGCCCAATAGCGGGGGGCATAAAGGCAGATACGCAGTATTTT. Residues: CASSPIAGGIKADTQYF.

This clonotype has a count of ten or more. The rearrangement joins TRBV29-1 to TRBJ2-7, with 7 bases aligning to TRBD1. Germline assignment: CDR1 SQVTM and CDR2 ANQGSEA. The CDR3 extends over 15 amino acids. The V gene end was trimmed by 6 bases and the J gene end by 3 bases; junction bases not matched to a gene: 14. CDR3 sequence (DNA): TGCAGCGTGGGGCCCCGGGACAGCATACTCTACGAGCAGTACTTC. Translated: CSVGPRDSILYEQYF.